The rows below give T cell receptor beta chains drawn from one sample of a study of Graves' ophthalmopathy and Graves' hyperthyroidism. TCRdb re-derived calls from the multiplex PCR reads in MiXCR, one entry per CDR3 protein. Among more than 1,000,000 distinct CDR3 sequences listed, about 36% were seen once. Material for sequencing was peripheral blood or thyroid tissue (not recorded which). These receptors all stem from an adult man with Graves' hyperthyroidism. The conserved cysteine and the conserved F or W are not part of the CDR3 here. Each record gives: CDR3 protein, V gene, J gene, clone size, D gene. A D gene is named only where the DNA matches it firmly. Size is omitted from some rows. Given values are once, few, many or a class for expanded clones.

CDR3 protein: ASSTGSDIEKLF
V gene: TRBV10-2
J gene: TRBJ1-4
clone size: many
D gene: NA

CDR3 protein: SASSRDRVTEAF
V gene: TRBV20-1
J gene: TRBJ1-1
clone size: NA
D gene: TRBD1

CDR3 protein: ASTLYGGRETQY
V gene: TRBV12-3/TRBV12-4
J gene: TRBJ2-5
clone size: NA
D gene: NA

CDR3 protein: ASSLAGFGYEQY
V gene: TRBV7-8
J gene: TRBJ2-7
clone size: many
D gene: NA

CDR3 protein: ASSLGLVSSGGMETQY
V gene: TRBV7-7
J gene: TRBJ2-5
clone size: NA
D gene: TRBD2

CDR3 protein: ASSEEWTGEYEQY
V gene: TRBV6-1
J gene: TRBJ2-7
clone size: few
D gene: TRBD1

CDR3 protein: ASARGQGYT
V gene: TRBV9
J gene: TRBJ1-2
clone size: few
D gene: TRBD1

CDR3 protein: ATSRDGTGFSEKLF
V gene: TRBV15
J gene: TRBJ1-4
clone size: many
D gene: TRBD1

CDR3 protein: ASSGTYTAYEQY
V gene: TRBV6-5
J gene: TRBJ2-7
clone size: few
D gene: NA

CDR3 protein: ASSLVGGGNTEAF
V gene: TRBV5-8
J gene: TRBJ1-1
clone size: many
D gene: TRBD1

CDR3 protein: ASSPPGPQNGEQY
V gene: TRBV5-5
J gene: TRBJ2-7
clone size: few
D gene: NA

CDR3 protein: ASTSHDRGRGLY
V gene: TRBV9
J gene: TRBJ2-7
clone size: many
D gene: TRBD1

CDR3 protein: ATVGTPTEQY
V gene: TRBV24-1
J gene: TRBJ2-7
clone size: NA
D gene: NA

CDR3 protein: ASSESGQGLNQPQH
V gene: TRBV10-2
J gene: TRBJ1-5
clone size: NA
D gene: NA

CDR3 protein: ASSRNAAPSGYGYT
V gene: TRBV28
J gene: TRBJ1-2
clone size: many
D gene: NA

CDR3 protein: AGTRGTGRGPPLH
V gene: TRBV2
J gene: TRBJ1-6
clone size: many
D gene: NA

CDR3 protein: SARVRSTEAF
V gene: TRBV20-1
J gene: TRBJ1-1
clone size: NA
D gene: NA

CDR3 protein: ASIPLGGSYEQY
V gene: TRBV11-2
J gene: TRBJ2-7
clone size: NA
D gene: NA

CDR3 protein: ASRSGAYYPSYEQY
V gene: TRBV6-6
J gene: TRBJ2-7
clone size: few
D gene: NA

CDR3 protein: AISDEGTVVQPQY
V gene: TRBV10-3
J gene: TRBJ2-5
clone size: NA
D gene: TRBD1

CDR3 protein: ATKGGENQPQH
V gene: TRBV2
J gene: TRBJ1-5
clone size: NA
D gene: NA

CDR3 protein: ASSQAGGTGPVGDEAF
V gene: TRBV19
J gene: TRBJ1-1
clone size: NA
D gene: TRBD1

CDR3 protein: SARDFGTGEQY
V gene: TRBV20-1
J gene: TRBJ2-7
clone size: NA
D gene: TRBD1

CDR3 protein: SVGTGTTYEQY
V gene: TRBV29-1
J gene: TRBJ2-7
clone size: NA
D gene: TRBD1

CDR3 protein: ASSVGLGETQY
V gene: TRBV2
J gene: TRBJ2-5
clone size: many
D gene: NA

CDR3 protein: ASSLSPGDNSPLH
V gene: TRBV12-3/TRBV12-4
J gene: TRBJ1-6
clone size: NA
D gene: NA

CDR3 protein: SAAGTGVTGELF
V gene: TRBV20-1
J gene: TRBJ2-2
clone size: NA
D gene: TRBD1

CDR3 protein: ATSRVTGPGELF
V gene: TRBV15
J gene: TRBJ2-2
clone size: many
D gene: NA

CDR3 protein: AIDRGGETQY
V gene: TRBV10-3
J gene: TRBJ2-5
clone size: once
D gene: TRBD1

CDR3 protein: ASSRDFGEKLF
V gene: TRBV7-2
J gene: TRBJ1-4
clone size: many
D gene: NA

CDR3 protein: SAAPGDYAGEQY
V gene: TRBV20-1
J gene: TRBJ2-7
clone size: NA
D gene: NA

CDR3 protein: ASSFQGNSPLH
V gene: TRBV7-6
J gene: TRBJ1-6
clone size: once
D gene: NA

CDR3 protein: ASSLEAGFSPLH
V gene: TRBV5-1
J gene: TRBJ1-6
clone size: NA
D gene: NA

CDR3 protein: ASSPEINTEAF
V gene: TRBV6-5
J gene: TRBJ1-1
clone size: NA
D gene: NA

CDR3 protein: SLGTGGYYGYT
V gene: TRBV29-1
J gene: TRBJ1-2
clone size: NA
D gene: TRBD1

CDR3 protein: ASSFEGAPSTEAF
V gene: TRBV7-2
J gene: TRBJ1-1
clone size: NA
D gene: NA

CDR3 protein: ASQREAENQPQH
V gene: TRBV7-9
J gene: TRBJ1-5
clone size: many
D gene: NA

CDR3 protein: ASSLGPTGRSGANVLT
V gene: TRBV7-2
J gene: TRBJ2-6
clone size: many
D gene: NA

CDR3 protein: ASSEGPLLVYEQY
V gene: TRBV2
J gene: TRBJ2-7
clone size: many
D gene: NA

CDR3 protein: SFLGVGVDNEQY
V gene: TRBV29-1
J gene: TRBJ2-7
clone size: many
D gene: NA

CDR3 protein: ATSRDKGLPRDEQY
V gene: TRBV15
J gene: TRBJ2-7
clone size: many
D gene: NA